This T cell receptor (beta chain) emerged from a study of cytomegalovirus exposure and HLA in healthy donors (dated by TCRdb to about 2017). Looking at the study overall: The 500 to 800 repertoires of the first cohort and the 120 validation repertoires were produced on the same platform, according to a later analysis. The study aimed to test whether cataloging public T cell receptors could reveal signatures of past pathogen exposure. To predict cytomegalovirus infection status, the study combined high-throughput TCR immunosequencing, statistical association of individual TCRs with disease status, and machine learning. In addition to the first cohort of 650 to 750 subjects, a separate validation cohort of 120 different subjects was used.

The CDR3 starts with the cysteine, ends with the phenylalanine, and has 16 residues. Of all the DNA, just the CDR3 is kept, 48 bases in frame from base 1. The germline V gene gives CDR1 as MNHNS and CDR2 as SASEGT. The germline V and J ends show losses of 4 bases and 5 bases respectively, and no gene match explains 8 bases of the junction. Receptors were amplified or captured by the immunoSEQ multiplex PCR assay. On the authors' methods: A statistical classification framework was developed to diagnose cytomegalovirus status using the catalog of TCR beta chain sequences. TCRdb stores this immuneACCESS table with in-frame sequences only. Part of the clones is absent; in the studies checked, under half of the shortfall reflects unresolved V genes, and no reason is known for the rest. The V and J calls and the clone size are those of that table, but D and trimming were determined from the DNA. In this sample the table shows more than 95,000 clones, roughly 86% of which occur a single time. The top ten clonotypes cover about 4% of the sample.

As concerns this clone: This receptor's antigen is unknown. No base quality values were provided; no much bigger clone lies one nucleotide off.

Beyond this particular receptor, the publication reports: Cytomegalovirus status was reported to be diagnosed by the classifier with high specificity and sensitivity in both the original and validation cohorts. The authors suggested that the approach could potentially be generalized to other disease states and immunological phenotypes. A later analysis lacked HLA typing for the validation cohort, so it scored co-occurrence in that cohort across all 110 or so repertoires. Most TCR sequences were observed very rarely across donors, whereas some public TCRs were present in many individuals. The study gave a list of some 150 TCR beta chains associated with cytomegalovirus. Three of the identified cytomegalovirus-associated TCR beta chains were confirmed in vitro to be specific for cytomegalovirus antigens. A later analysis found that TCRs clustered in the first cohort also tended to co-occur in the 95 to 150 validation repertoires, with 94% of cluster scores above 0.

Donors formed part of the validation cohort, which comprised 120 subjects and was distinct from the first cohort of 670 or so subjects. Rearrangement joined TRBV6-1 to TRBJ2-3; 11 bases in the junction line up with TRBD2. The receptor was derived from a woman younger than 35 in good health and CMV-seropositive. The sequenced sample consisted of PBMCs. The CDR3 protein sequence reads: CASSANSGGAGDTQYF. Here is the DNA: TGTGCCAGCAGTGCTAATAGCGGGGGGGCCGGAGATACGCAGTATTTT.